This T cell receptor beta chain is drawn from a study of cytomegalovirus exposure and HLA in healthy donors. V dropped 6 bases and J dropped 5; count of bases not matched to a gene: 7. CDR3 length: 13 residues. Germline V gene data show CDR1 as SGHTS and CDR2 as YDEGEE. The PCR used 60 Vbeta and 13 Jbeta primers. This table comes from immunoSEQ multiplex PCR, and its TCRdb copy is limited to in-frame clones, with some not included. Of approximately 150,000 clones detected, around 79% appear once; the ten largest clones hold approximately 2.4%. Sequencing was carried out using PBMCs. The TCR comes from a female donor in good health and CMV-seronegative. The V and J genes are TRBV5-8 and TRBJ2-5; 7 nucleotides align to TRBD2. The CDR3 DNA follows: TGTGCCAGCAAAAAGCGGGGACCTGAGACCCAGTACTTC. Protein sequence: CASKKRGPETQYF.